Each of the 16 T cell receptor beta chains below was sequenced from the same sample in a study of OX40 agonist ivuxolimab in advanced cancers. The protocol was immunoSEQ multiplex PCR, while the TCRdb copy is restricted to in-frame clones and leaves out a portion. Of about 73,000 clones in the sample, around 90% were seen once. Sample: CD4+ or CD8+ T cells sorted from blood, taken in a trial of the OX40 agonist ivuxolimab. The receptor source for this set is an adult with an advanced solid tumor such as melanoma, head and neck, liver or kidney cancer.

The V and J genes are TRBV19 and TRBJ1-1; weak D call: TRBD1 (6 bases). V was clipped by 3 bases and J by 5 bases, with 13 bases between them. The CDR3 is 14 amino acids. Germline CDR1 LNHDA, CDR2 SQIVND (reference sequence). The CDR3 protein is CASSIGGMGTEAFF. The CDR3 bases are TGTGCCAGTAGTATTGGGGGCATGGGAACTGAAGCTTTCTTT.

The chain has TRBV27 and TRBJ1-6; tentatively, D is TRBD1 (5 bases). The CDR3 extends over 14 amino acids. CDR1 MNHEY and CDR2 SMNVEV come from the germline V gene (reference sequence). V lost 4 bases and J 7 bases, leaving 11 bases between the germline ends. CDR3 loop: CASSSTDSNSPLHF. The CDR3 nucleotides read TGTGCCAGCAGTTCGACAGATTCAAATTCACCCCTCCACTTT.

The chain is built from TRBV13 and TRBJ1-1, with D unresolved. Trimming took 6 bases from V and 6 from J, leaving 8 bases between them. Germline V gene data show CDR1 as PRHDT and CDR2 as FYEKMQ (reference sequence). The CDR3 loop spans 11 amino acids. CDR3: CASRESSEAFF. The DNA of the CDR3 is TGTGCCAGCAGGGAAAGTTCTGAAGCTTTCTTT. Using reference TRBV13 and TRBJ1-1 for the parts outside the CDR3, the full variable domain is AAGVIQSPRHLIKEKRETATLKCYPIPRHDTVYWYQQGPGQDPQFLISFYEKMQSDKGSIPDRFSAQQFSDYHSELNMSSLELGDSALYFCASRESSEAFFGQGTRLTVV.

The V gene is TRBV19, the J gene TRBJ2-3; 11 positions agree with TRBD2. This CDR3 spans 17 amino acids. Losses at the gene ends were 3 bases for V and 0 bases for J; bases not matched to a gene: 5. Germline V gene sequence: CDR1 LNHDA, CDR2 SQIVND (reference sequence). The CDR3 nucleotides are TGTGCCAGTAGTATCCCACTAGCGGGGGCTAGCACAGATACGCAGTATTTT. Translating it yields CASSIPLAGASTDTQYF.

In its sample, this clone was seen once. The chain is built from TRBV12-5 and TRBJ2-1, with D perhaps given as TRBD1 or TRBD2 (5 bases each). V lost 6 bases to trimming and J lost 10 bases, with 10 bases between them. The CDR3 totals 11 residues. The germline V gene encodes CDR1 LGHNT and CDR2 FRNRAP. This chain's CDR3 is CASGPGTEQFF. CDR3 bases: TGTGCTAGTGGACCGGGGACCGAGCAGTTCTTC.

V and J are TRBV27 and TRBJ2-7; TRBD1 aligns across 9 bases. Unmatched junction bases numbered 16, after V lost 9 bases and J lost 4 bases. The CDR3 is 16 residues long. Per the germline V gene, CDR1 is MNHEY and CDR2 is SMNVEV (reference sequence). The CDR3 loop reads CASQRGQGSLPYEQYF. CDR3 sequence (DNA): TGTGCCAGTCAGCGTGGACAGGGGAGCCTCCCTTACGAGCAGTACTTC.

In its sample, this clone ranks as medium-sized. The chain employs TRBV5-1 and TRBJ1-1; D ambiguous. V lost 0 bases, J lost 6 bases, and 12 bases lay in between. Looked up from germline, CDR1 is SGHRS and CDR2 is YFSETQ. The CDR3 is made up of 14 amino acids. CDR3 in amino acids: CASSLEEIGAEAFF. As DNA, the CDR3 is TGCGCCAGCAGCTTGGAGGAGATTGGGGCTGAAGCTTTCTTT. Based on the CDR3 plus reference TRBV5-1 and TRBJ1-1, the full variable domain is KAGVTQTPRYLIKTRGQQVTLSCSPISGHRSVSWYQQTPGQGLQFLFEYFSETQRNKGNFPGRFSGRQFSNSRSEMNVSTLELGDSALYLCASSLEEIGAEAFFGQGTRLTVV.

This clone is a singleton in its sample. The chain recombines TRBV5-1 with TRBJ2-1, with no clear D. CDR3 length: 15 residues. Trimming pared 1 base from V and 0 bases from J, leaving 8 bases between. From germline, CDR1 is SGHRS and CDR2 YFSETQ. CDR3 sequence: CASSLFSSSYNEQFF. The CDR3 nucleotides are TGCGCCAGCAGCTTGTTTTCAAGCTCCTACAATGAGCAGTTCTTC.

This chain connects TRBV29-1 to TRBJ1-2, with D possibly matching TRBD1 (5 bases). The V and J ends lost 6 bases and 4 bases respectively, with 15 bases between them. Germline CDR1 reads SQVTM; CDR2 reads ANQGSEA. The CDR3 consists of 13 residues. DNA of the CDR3: TGCAGCGTAAAGACCGGGGACCTCTATGGCTACACCTTC. This encodes CSVKTGDLYGYTF.

The chain joins TRBV7-6 to TRBJ2-2, with 7 bases aligning to TRBD2. The V gene end was trimmed by 3 bases and the J gene end by 7 bases; junction bases not matched to a gene: 8. CDR1 is SGHVS, CDR2 FNYEAQ, per germline. CDR3 size: 15 residues. CDR3 protein: CASSLAAGVGGELFF. The CDR3 region has the DNA TGTGCCAGCAGCTTGGCGGCGGGGGTTGGCGGGGAGCTGTTTTTT.

The chain combines TRBV28 with TRBJ2-1; no clear D gene. V lost 8 bases and J lost 3, with 5 bases in between. Germline V gives CDR1 MDHEN, CDR2 SYDVKM. This CDR3 comprises 11 residues. The CDR3 loop reads CASQNYNEQFF. CDR3 DNA: TGTGCCAGCCAAAACTACAATGAGCAGTTCTTC. The full variable domain, with the rest looked up from reference TRBV28 and TRBJ2-1, is DVKVTQSSRYLVKRTGEKVFLECVQDMDHENMFWYRQDPGLGLRLIYFSYDVKMKEKGDIPEGYSVSREKKERFSLILESASTNQTSMYLCASQNYNEQFFGPGTRLTVL.

This chain joins TRBV6-6 and TRBJ2-5, with D possibly matching TRBD2 (6 bases). The CDR3 has 13 residues. Germline V gives CDR1 MNHNY, CDR2 SVGAGI (reference sequence). V lost 7 bases to trimming and J lost 4 bases, with 13 bases between them. CDR3 nucleotides: TGTGCCAGCACCCACGGGGGTAGAGAGACCCAGTACTTC. Translated, it gives CASTHGGRETQYF.

V gene TRBV13 combines with J gene TRBJ2-5; 8 nucleotides align to TRBD2. The CDR3 totals 14 residues. With 4 bases clipped from V and 4 bases from J, the junction kept 5 bases outside the gene matches. Per germline, CDR1 PRHDT and CDR2 FYEKMQ (reference sequence). The CDR3 here is CASSYRTSLETQYF. CDR3 bases: TGTGCCAGCAGCTACCGGACTAGCTTAGAGACCCAGTACTTC. The whole variable domain, filled in from reference TRBV13 and TRBJ2-5, reads AAGVIQSPRHLIKEKRETATLKCYPIPRHDTVYWYQQGPGQDPQFLISFYEKMQSDKGSIPDRFSAQQFSDYHSELNMSSLELGDSALYFCASSYRTSLETQYFGPGTRLLVL.

This chain joins TRBV7-2 and TRBJ2-5; 10 bases match TRBD2. V lost 5 bases and J lost 3; bases outside the gene matches: 12. Germline V CDR1 and CDR2: SGHTA, FQGNSA. CDR3 length equals 17 residues. DNA for the CDR3: TGTGCCAGCAGCCTCCACTATACCGGGACTAGCGAAGAGACCCAGTACTTC. Translated, it gives CASSLHYTGTSEETQYF.

In this sample, this clone turned up once. The genes are TRBV30 and TRBJ2-1; TRBD2 matches 9 bases. V shed 1 base and J 6 bases; nucleotides not matched to a gene: 7. The germline V gene has CDR1 GTSNPN and CDR2 SVGIG (reference sequence). The CDR3 is 15 amino acids. The CDR3 DNA follows: TGTGCCTGGAGTGGGGTTAGCGGGAGTTTCAATGAGCAGTTCTTC. Translation: CAWSGVSGSFNEQFF.

The chain carries TRBV19 and TRBJ2-2; TRBD1 agrees at 10 bases. The V segment lost 4 bases and the J segment 4 bases; nucleotides outside the gene matches: 6. Germline-derived CDR1 and CDR2 are LNHDA and SQIVND (reference sequence). The CDR3 spans 16 residues. CDR3 coding DNA: TGTGCCAGTAGTAGGGGGACAGGGGACTCCACCGGGGAGCTGTTTTTT. This gives the protein CASSRGTGDSTGELFF.